This T cell receptor (beta chain) was sequenced in a study of OX40 agonist ivuxolimab in advanced cancers. Produced via immunoSEQ multiplex PCR; TCRdb's table is partial and in-frame only. Of 45,000 to 60,000 clones in the sample, 90% were seen once. Germline V CDR1 and CDR2: SGDLS, YYNGEE. This CDR3 has 14 amino acids. V lost 2 bases and J 4 bases, leaving 12 bases between the germline ends. This rearrangement joins TRBV9 to TRBJ1-2; D unclear. The source material was CD4+ or CD8+ T cells sorted from blood, sampled in a trial of the OX40 agonist ivuxolimab. The source is an adult with an advanced solid tumor such as melanoma, head and neck, liver or kidney cancer. The DNA of the CDR3 is TGTGCCAGCAGCGTCGCCTCCTTAGCCTATGGCTACACCTTC. The encoded protein is CASSVASLAYGYTF.